Reported below is one T cell receptor (beta chain). The antigen is not known. Data came from immunoSEQ multiplex PCR; TCRdb stores just in-frame clones and leaves some out. The data show approximately 150,000 clones, around 90% seen once. This record belongs to a study of T cell responses to AZD1222 COVID-19 vaccine. Whole-study results and caveats: Females outnumbered males among donors, who were mostly white British; clonal diversity was possibly underestimated. CD4 TCRs linked to vaccination spanned spike, dominating at 160-218 and 743-854.

The germline V gene encodes CDR1 SGHVS and CDR2 FNYEAQ. This CDR3 is 16 amino acids long. The V segment lost 5 bases and the J segment 3 bases; nucleotides outside the gene matches: 10. This TCR was recovered from an adult in good health. This specimen consisted of peripheral blood, obtained on day 0 of AZD1222 vaccination. The rearrangement uses TRBV7-6 and TRBJ2-3; TRBD1 matches 8 bases. CDR3 coding DNA: TGTGCCAGCAGCCCCGGACAGGGCGGATTTACAGATACGCAGTATTTT. Amino acid sequence: CASSPGQGGFTDTQYF.